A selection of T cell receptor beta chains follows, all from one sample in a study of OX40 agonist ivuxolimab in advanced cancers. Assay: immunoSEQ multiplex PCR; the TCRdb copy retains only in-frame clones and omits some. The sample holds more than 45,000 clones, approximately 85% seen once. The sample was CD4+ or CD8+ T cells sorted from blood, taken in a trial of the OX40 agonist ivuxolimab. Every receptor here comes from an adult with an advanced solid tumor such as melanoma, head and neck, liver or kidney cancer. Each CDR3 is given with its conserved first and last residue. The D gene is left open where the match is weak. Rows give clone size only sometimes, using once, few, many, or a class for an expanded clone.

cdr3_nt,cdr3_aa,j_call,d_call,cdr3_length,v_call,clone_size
TGTGCCAGCAGCGAAAGGAGGCAGGCCGTACGAGGGCAGTACTTC,CASSERRQAVRGQYF,TRBJ2-7,.,15,TRBV6-1,.
TGTGCCAGCAGCCGCCACCTGAACACTGAAGCTTTCTTT,CASSRHLNTEAFF,TRBJ1-1,.,13,TRBV6-1,.
TGTGCCAGCAGTTTAACAGAGAACACTGAAGCTTTCTTT,CASSLTENTEAFF,TRBJ1-1,.,13,TRBV28,.
TGCAGCGTTGTTAGGCAGGAAGGCACTGAAGCTTTCTTT,CSVVRQEGTEAFF,TRBJ1-1,.,13,TRBV29-1,.
TGTGCCAGCAGCTTAGGCATGAGGAATGAGCAGTTCTTC,CASSLGMRNEQFF,TRBJ2-1,.,13,TRBV7-8,.
TGCGCCAGCAGCTTGGATCGCCGGCTCAAGGCCACTATCTATGGCTACACCTTC,CASSLDRRLKATIYGYTF,TRBJ1-2,.,18,TRBV5-1,.
TGTGCCAGCAGTTTGCCGGGACTAGAGGTTGAGCAGTTCTTC,CASSLPGLEVEQFF,TRBJ2-1,TRBD2,14,TRBV28,.
TGTGCCAGCAGCTTCGGGGGGGGGCATCAGCCCCAGCATTTT,CASSFGGGHQPQHF,TRBJ1-5,.,14,TRBV7-2,once
TGTGCCAGCAGCTTGTCCGTGGGAGGGGTCACAGATACGCAGTATTTT,CASSLSVGGVTDTQYF,TRBJ2-3,TRBD2,16,TRBV5-6,.
TGTGCCAGCAGTTACAGGTTGGAGGCCTCCTACGAGCAGTACTTC,CASSYRLEASYEQYF,TRBJ2-7,.,15,TRBV6-5,once
TGTGCCAGCAGTTCCCGACAGGGGGCGTACTACGAGCAGTACTTC,CASSSRQGAYYEQYF,TRBJ2-7,TRBD1,15,TRBV28,.
TGTGCCAGCAGTGACGGGGTAGCGGGGGTAGTTACAGATACGCAGTATTTT,CASSDGVAGVVTDTQYF,TRBJ2-3,TRBD2,17,TRBV6-1,.
TGCAGCGTTGGGCAAAACCAAGAGACCCAGTACTTC,CSVGQNQETQYF,TRBJ2-5,.,12,TRBV29-1,.
TGTGCCTGGAGTCGTCTAAATGAAAAACTGTTTTTT,CAWSRLNEKLFF,TRBJ1-4,.,12,TRBV30,.
TGTGCCAGCAGCGGACAGGGGGGGATGTATGGCTACACCTTC,CASSGQGGMYGYTF,TRBJ1-2,TRBD1,14,TRBV2,.
TGTGCCAGCAGTCTTGGGATCAAAGAGACCCAGTACTTC,CASSLGIKETQYF,TRBJ2-5,.,13,TRBV6-5,.
TGTGCCAGCAGTCCGACAGGGGGCGGCTATGGCTACACCTTC,CASSPTGGGYGYTF,TRBJ1-2,TRBD1,14,TRBV2,.
TGCGCCAGCAGCTTGGAGCGCACCGGGGAGCTGTTTTTT,CASSLERTGELFF,TRBJ2-2,.,13,TRBV5-1,few
TGTGCCAGCTCCTTGGTAAACACTGAAGCTTTCTTT,CASSLVNTEAFF,TRBJ1-1,.,12,TRBV5-4,few
TGTGCCAGCAGCTACCCCGAGGGGGAGGGGTATGGCTACACCTTC,CASSYPEGEGYGYTF,TRBJ1-2,.,15,TRBV7-9,.
TGTGCCAGCTCACCAACGGGGGGCTACGAGCAGTACTTC,CASSPTGGYEQYF,TRBJ2-7,TRBD2,13,TRBV18,.
TGTGCCAGCAGGAAACCTGAGGGACAGAAAAAACTGTTTTTT,CASRKPEGQKKLFF,TRBJ1-4,TRBD1,14,TRBV28,.
TGTGCCAGCAGCGCTACCTCGGGGCAGGACCCGTTCTTC,CASSATSGQDPFF,TRBJ2-1,.,13,TRBV9,.
TGTGCCAGCTCACCTCGACAGGGGGCCGACGAGCAGTACTTC,CASSPRQGADEQYF,TRBJ2-7,TRBD1,14,TRBV18,.
TGTGCCAGCACCCGAATCGACAGGTCGAATCAGCCCCAGCATTTT,CASTRIDRSNQPQHF,TRBJ1-5,.,15,TRBV6-1,.
TGCGCCAGCAGCCCCCCGACAGGAGGGGATGAAAAACTGTTTTTT,CASSPPTGGDEKLFF,TRBJ1-4,.,15,TRBV5-1,.
TGTGCCAGCAGCTTAAACGGTGGTGGGACAGCACTAGCCAAAAACATTCAGTACTTC,CASSLNGGGTALAKNIQYF,TRBJ2-4,TRBD1,19,TRBV7-3,.
TGTGCCAGTAGTTTGGGGGCCCTCCACACTGAAGCTTTCTTT,CASSLGALHTEAFF,TRBJ1-1,.,14,TRBV19,.
TGCGCCAGCAGCTCCTCCGGGACTAGCGCCCACAATGAGCAGTTCTTC,CASSSSGTSAHNEQFF,TRBJ2-1,TRBD2,16,TRBV5-1,.
TGTGCCAGCTTTACAGGGGGCACGAGAAACACCATATATTTT,CASFTGGTRNTIYF,TRBJ1-3,TRBD1,14,TRBV6-1,once
TGTGCCAGCAGTGACCCTACACCCCTGGGAGGCTACACCTTC,CASSDPTPLGGYTF,TRBJ1-2,.,14,TRBV6-5,.
TGTGCCACTGGAACTTGGGGCTACACCTTC,CATGTWGYTF,TRBJ1-2,.,10,TRBV28,.
TGTGCCTGGAGTGGAGGACAGGGCCCCTACGAGCAGTACTTC,CAWSGGQGPYEQYF,TRBJ2-7,TRBD1,14,TRBV30,.
TGTGCCAGCAGCAACAATCCTCCACTAGGGGGCACAGATACGCAGTATTTT,CASSNNPPLGGTDTQYF,TRBJ2-3,.,17,TRBV28,.
TGTGCCAGCAGCCCGGGACTATCGAACCATGCCGGGGAGCTGTTTTTT,CASSPGLSNHAGELFF,TRBJ2-2,TRBD2,16,TRBV5-8,.